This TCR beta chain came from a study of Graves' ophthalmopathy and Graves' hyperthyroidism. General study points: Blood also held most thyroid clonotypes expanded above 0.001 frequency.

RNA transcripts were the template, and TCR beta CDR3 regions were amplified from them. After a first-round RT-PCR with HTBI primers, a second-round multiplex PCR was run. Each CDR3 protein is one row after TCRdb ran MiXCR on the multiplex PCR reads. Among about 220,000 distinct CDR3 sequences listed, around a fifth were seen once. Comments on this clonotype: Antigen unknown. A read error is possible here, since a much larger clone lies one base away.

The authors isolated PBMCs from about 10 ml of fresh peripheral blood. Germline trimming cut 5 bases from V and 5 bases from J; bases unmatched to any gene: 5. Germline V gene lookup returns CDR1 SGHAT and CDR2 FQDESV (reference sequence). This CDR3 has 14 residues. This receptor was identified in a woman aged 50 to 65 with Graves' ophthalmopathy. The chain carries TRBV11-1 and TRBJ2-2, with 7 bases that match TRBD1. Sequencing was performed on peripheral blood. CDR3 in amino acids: CASSPGQWTGELFF. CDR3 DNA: TGTGCCAGCAGCCCGGGACAGTGGACCGGGGAGCTGTTTTTT. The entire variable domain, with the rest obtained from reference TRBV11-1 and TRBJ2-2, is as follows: EAEVAQSPRYKITEKSQAVAFWCDPISGHATLYWYRQILGQGPELLVQFQDESVVDDSQLPKDRFSAERLKGVDSTLKIQPAELGDSAMYLCASSPGQWTGELFFGEGSRLTVL.